The 16 T cell receptor beta chains presented below share a single source sample, sequenced in a study of regulatory T cells in long-lasting Graves disease. Libraries of TCR beta came from iRepertoire HTBI primers plus Arm-PCR of CDR3 regions. Each CDR3 protein gets one entry after TCRdb re-called the multiplex PCR reads with MiXCR. This sample has hundreds of thousands of distinct CDR3 sequences; about 16% occur once, and the top ten carry more than 10%. Time point of the sample: newly diagnosed GD, antithyroid drugs for less than 3 months. Extracted RNA from PBMCs served as the source of the TCR library. A further study also used this sample, focusing on T cells in Graves' hyperthyroidism and ophthalmopathy.

Sequenced here: peripheral blood mononuclear cells (PBMCs), sampled at new diagnosis, from a patient treated with antithyroid drugs. All receptors derive from a man aged 18-30 years with Graves disease.

V gene TRBV29-1 combines with J gene TRBJ2-3, with 8 bases identical to TRBD1. Germline CDR1 and CDR2: SQVTM and ANQGSEA. With V trimmed by 4 bases and J by 0 bases, 6 bases remained unmatched. The CDR3 spans 15 residues. CDR3 nucleotides: TGCAGCGTTGTTGACAGGGACAGGAGCACAGATACGCAGTATTTT. Translating gives CSVVDRDRSTDTQYF.

The chain is built from TRBV2 and TRBJ1-2; no firm D call. Deletions cut 3 bases from V and 5 bases from J, with 10 bases between. The CDR3 is 13 residues long. CDR1 is SNHLY, CDR2 FYNNEI, per germline. This chain's CDR3 is CASSDSADYGYTF. The DNA of the CDR3 is TGTGCCAGCAGTGATTCGGCAGATTATGGCTACACCTTC. Full variable domain (outside the CDR3, taken from reference TRBV2 and TRBJ1-2): EPEVTQTPSHQVTQMGQEVILRCVPISNHLYFYWYRQILGQKVEFLVSFYNNEISEKSEIFDDQFSVERPDGSNFTLKIRSTKLEDSAMYFCASSDSADYGYTFGSGTRLTVV.

This clonotype was counted at least ten times. This chain uses TRBV27 with TRBJ1-2, with no clear D. The ends were cut back, 5 bases at V and 6 bases at J, with 31 bases in the middle. CDR3 length: 19 amino acids. Per the germline V gene, CDR1 is MNHEY and CDR2 is SMNVEV (reference sequence). In nucleotides, the CDR3 is TGTGCCAGCAGTCCCGACCCCACAGAAAACGAAGTAACTCGAGATGGCTACACCTTC. This encodes CASSPDPTENEVTRDGYTF.

The rearrangement joins TRBV20-1 to TRBJ2-3; D gene uncertain. The germline V gene encodes CDR1 DFQATT and CDR2 SNEGSKA (reference sequence). The CDR3 has 15 amino acids. With 0 bases removed from V and 2 bases from J, the gap between germline ends came to 12 bases. The CDR3, as DNA: TGCAGTGCTAGAGATGGAAACAGATACACAGATACGCAGTATTTT. Translation: CSARDGNRYTDTQYF.

On this clonotype itself: This may stem from a read error, because a much larger clone lies one nucleotide away. The rearrangement joins TRBV2 to TRBJ1-5, with 11 bases lining up with TRBD1. CDR3 length: 14 amino acids. The germline gives CDR1 SNHLY, CDR2 FYNNEI. The CDR3 loop reads CASGEGQGDQPQHF. The CDR3 DNA reads as TGTGCCAGCGGTGAGGGACAGGGGGATCAGCCCCAGCATTTT.

This clonotype was recorded at least ten times. The chain is built from TRBV30 and TRBJ1-5; D is possibly TRBD1 (5 bases). CDR3 length: 14 amino acids. The V end was cut by 1 base, the J end by 9 bases, with 16 bases between. The germline CDR1 and CDR2 sequences are GTSNPN and SVGIG (reference sequence). In DNA, the CDR3 is TGTGCCTGGAGTGATAGACAGCTTTGGGGGCCCCAGCATTTT. This encodes CAWSDRQLWGPQHF.

This clonotype was observed at least ten times. The chain carries TRBV6-2 or TRBV6-3 and TRBJ1-1; a possible D gene is TRBD1 (6 bases). This CDR3 spans 13 amino acids. V was trimmed by 7 bases and J by 0 bases, leaving 9 bases between them. The V gene's germline CDR1 is MNHEY and CDR2 SVGEGT. As DNA, the CDR3 is TGTGCCAGCAAGGACAGCATGAACACTGAAGCTTTCTTT. Translated, it gives CASKDSMNTEAFF.

This clonotype has only a few counts. The chain uses TRBV4-1 and TRBJ2-7, with a weak D call TRBD1 (6 bases). Germline loops: CDR1 MGHRA, CDR2 YSYEKL. This CDR3 is built from 15 residues. With 4 bases removed from V and 3 bases from J, the gap between germline ends came to 16 bases. The CDR3, as DNA: TGCGCCAGCAGCCGAACGGACAGTGGGCGCTACGAGCAGTACTTC. Translating gives CASSRTDSGRYEQYF.

This clonotype was recorded a few times. The junction and the germline gene differ at one end; a read error may be behind it. The chain has TRBV29-1 and TRBJ2-3; 7 bases are shared with TRBD2. This CDR3 spans 14 amino acids. From germline, CDR1 is SQVTM and CDR2 ANQGSEA. Here the CDR3 reads CGVEAGAVTDTQYF. DNA for the CDR3: TGCGGCGTTGAGGCGGGAGCGGTGACAGATACGCAGTATTTT.

The table lists this clonotype with many counts. This chain joins TRBV6-2 or TRBV6-3 and TRBJ2-7; possibly TRBD2 for D (6 bases). Germline CDR1 and CDR2: MNHEY and SVGEGT. The CDR3 is made up of 16 amino acids. V was pared by 7 bases and J by 0 bases, with 19 bases between. The CDR3 region is CASTDPAGRSSYEQYF. The CDR3 DNA reads TGTGCCAGCACCGACCCGGCGGGGAGGAGCTCCTACGAGCAGTACTTC.

This clonotype occurred many times. The genes are TRBV28 and TRBJ1-1; D is perhaps TRBD1 (6 bases). Trimming cost V 7 bases and J 7 bases, with 19 bases left between them. CDR1 and CDR2 (germline): MDHEN, SYDVKM. The CDR3 runs to 14 residues. In DNA, the CDR3 is TGTGCCAGCACCCCTGGACAGACCGGTCTTGAAGCTTTCTTT. It codes for CASTPGQTGLEAFF.

This clonotype came up a few times. The chain is built from TRBV2 and TRBJ2-7; the D gene is possibly TRBD2 (6 bases). V lost 3 bases and J lost 7, with 13 bases in between. This CDR3 region has 13 residues. The germline V gene encodes CDR1 SNHLY and CDR2 FYNNEI. CDR3 residues: CASSEGGWTEQYF. DNA of the CDR3: TGTGCCAGCAGTGAGGGGGGATGGACGGAGCAGTACTTC.

The chain has TRBV25-1 and TRBJ1-5; tentative D call: TRBD1 (5 bases). Trimming shortened V by 5 bases and J by 7 bases, and 9 bases separated the two germline ends. CDR1 is MGHDK, CDR2 SYGVNS, per germline. The CDR3 covers 12 residues. The CDR3 nucleotides are TGTGCCAGCAGTTCAGGGAAGCAGCCCCAGCATTTT. It yields the protein CASSSGKQPQHF. Looking up the rest from reference TRBV25-1 and TRBJ1-5 gives the full variable domain: EADIYQTPRYLVIGTGKKITLECSQTMGHDKMYWYQQDPGMELHLIHYSYGVNSTEKGDLSSESTVSRIRTEHFPLTLESARPSHTSQYLCASSSGKQPQHFGDGTRLSIL.

In its sample, this clonotype was seen many times. V gene TRBV7-3 combines with J gene TRBJ2-7; D might be TRBD1 or TRBD2, each matching 5 bases. The CDR3 runs to 14 residues. With 5 bases removed from V and 6 bases from J, the gap between germline ends came to 17 bases. CDR1 is SGHTA and CDR2 is FQGTGA in the germline V gene. CDR3 region: CASSPGLGVGEQYF. CDR3 bases: TGTGCCAGCAGCCCCGGACTGGGGGTGGGCGAGCAGTACTTC.

This clonotype was found a few times. The CDR3 reads CASSPPGQPIYQPQHF. The CDR3 DNA reads as TGTGCCAGCAGCCCACCGGGACAGCCCATTTATCAGCCCCAGCATTTT. This chain uses TRBV7-9 with TRBJ1-5; 7 bases match TRBD1. V lost 5 bases to trimming and J lost 5 bases; unmatched junction nucleotides: 12. The CDR3 totals 16 residues. CDR1 is SEHNR and CDR2 is FQNEAQ in the germline V gene (reference sequence).

Ten or more counts support this clonotype. The chain combines TRBV7-9 with TRBJ2-1; TRBD1 matches at 9 bases. V was pared by 6 bases and J by 8 bases, with 17 bases of the junction left unmatched. Germline loops: CDR1 SEHNR, CDR2 FQNEAQ (reference sequence). This CDR3 region has 17 residues. The CDR3 coding sequence is TGTGCCAGCAGGGGGGACAGGGAGTTCCCCCTAGGAGATGAGCAGTTCTTC. Its protein product is CASRGDREFPLGDEQFF.